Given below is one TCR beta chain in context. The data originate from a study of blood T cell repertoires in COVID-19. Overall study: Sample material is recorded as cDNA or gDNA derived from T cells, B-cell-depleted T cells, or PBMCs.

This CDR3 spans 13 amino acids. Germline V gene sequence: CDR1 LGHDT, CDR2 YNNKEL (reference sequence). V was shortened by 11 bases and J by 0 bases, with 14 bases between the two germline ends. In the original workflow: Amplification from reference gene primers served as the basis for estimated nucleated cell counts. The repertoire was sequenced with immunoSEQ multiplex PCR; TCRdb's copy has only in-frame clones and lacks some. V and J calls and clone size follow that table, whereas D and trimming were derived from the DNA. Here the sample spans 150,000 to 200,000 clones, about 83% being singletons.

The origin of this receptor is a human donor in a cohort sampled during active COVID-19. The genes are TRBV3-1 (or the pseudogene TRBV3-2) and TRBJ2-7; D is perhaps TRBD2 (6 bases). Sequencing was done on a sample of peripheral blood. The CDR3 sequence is CASRLAPSYEQYF. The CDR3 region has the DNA TGTGCCTCCCGGCTAGCGCCCTCCTACGAGCAGTACTTC.